Sequencing of this T cell receptor (beta chain) was carried out in a study of T cell repertoires in cytomegalovirus infection. TCRdb reanalysed the reads using MiXCR and keeps one entry per CDR3 protein. The sample lists under 850,000 distinct CDR3 sequences; 35% to 45% were seen once. This CDR3 is built from 16 residues. V was cut by 3 bases and J by 2 bases, with 14 bases left in between. Per germline, CDR1 LNHNV and CDR2 YYDKDF (reference sequence). The sequence was collected from a human donor in good health (CMV status not recorded). Some clones in this sample may be carry-over from other donors' samples. Sample: PBMCs. The genes are TRBV15 and TRBJ1-5; D ambiguous. DNA for the CDR3: TGTGCCACCAGCAGCGCTTGGGCAGGCGGCAATCAGCCCCAGCATTTT. Protein sequence: CATSSAWAGGNQPQHF.